The subject of this entry is one T cell receptor beta chain. Its antigen remains unidentified. The entry originates in a study of T cell responses to AZD1222 COVID-19 vaccine. Findings and caveats of the study: After the peak T cell response, and only then, were repertoires sampled.

The data were produced by immunoSEQ multiplex PCR, yet TCRdb's version contains in-frame clones alone and is incomplete. The top ten hold just under 9.5% of the sample, which has 110,000 or so clones, 80% to 90% seen once. The CDR3 loop spans 14 amino acids. Germline lookup yields CDR1 SNHLY and CDR2 FYNNEI. The V gene lost 4 bases and the J gene lost 5 bases, with 12 bases spanning the gap. This sample comprised peripheral blood, obtained on day 0 of AZD1222 vaccination. V usage is TRBV2 and J usage is TRBJ1-5, with TRBD1 as a possible D gene (6 bases). The sequence derives from an adult in good health. The CDR3 reads CASSGGAGDQPQHF. The CDR3 coding sequence is TGTGCCAGCAGTGGGGGGGCTGGGGATCAGCCCCAGCATTTT.